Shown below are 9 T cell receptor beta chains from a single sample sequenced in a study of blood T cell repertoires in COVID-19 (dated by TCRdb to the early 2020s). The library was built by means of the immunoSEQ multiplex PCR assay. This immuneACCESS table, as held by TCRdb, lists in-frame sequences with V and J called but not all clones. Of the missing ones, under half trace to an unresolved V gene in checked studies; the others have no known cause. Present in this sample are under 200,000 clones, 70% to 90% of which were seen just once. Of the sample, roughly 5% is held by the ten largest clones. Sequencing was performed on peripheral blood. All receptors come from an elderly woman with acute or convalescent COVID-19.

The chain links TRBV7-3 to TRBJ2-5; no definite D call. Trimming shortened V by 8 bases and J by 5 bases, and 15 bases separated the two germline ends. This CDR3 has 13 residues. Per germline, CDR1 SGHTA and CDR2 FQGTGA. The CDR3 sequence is CASGIPGRETQYF. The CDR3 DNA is TGTGCCAGCGGTATTCCGGGTCGGGAGACCCAGTACTTC.

The CDR3 sequence: CASSQDRGPYNEQFF. The CDR3 nucleotides are TGCGCCAGCAGCCAAGACAGGGGTCCCTACAATGAGCAGTTCTTC. This sequence joins TRBV4-3 and TRBJ2-1, with a possible D match to TRBD1 (6 bases). Germline CDR1 reads LGHNA; CDR2 reads YSLEER. The CDR3 totals 15 residues. V was trimmed by 0 bases and J by 2 bases, leaving 8 bases between them.

This chain's CDR3 is CATSDSPPKETQYF. The CDR3 DNA follows: TGTGCCACCAGTGATTCCCCCCCAAAAGAGACCCAGTACTTC. The J gene is TRBJ2-5, the V gene TRBV24-1; D remains ambiguous. This CDR3 comprises 14 residues. Germline CDR1 reads KGHDR; CDR2 reads SFDVKD. The V end was cut by 2 bases, the J end by 3 bases, with 9 bases between.

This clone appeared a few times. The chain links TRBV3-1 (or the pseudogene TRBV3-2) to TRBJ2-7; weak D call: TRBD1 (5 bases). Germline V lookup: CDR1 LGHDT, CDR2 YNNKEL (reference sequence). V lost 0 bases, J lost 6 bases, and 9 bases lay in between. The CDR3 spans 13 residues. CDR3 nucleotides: TGTGCCAGCAGCCAAGACAGGGTAACCGAGCAGTACTTC. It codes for CASSQDRVTEQYF.

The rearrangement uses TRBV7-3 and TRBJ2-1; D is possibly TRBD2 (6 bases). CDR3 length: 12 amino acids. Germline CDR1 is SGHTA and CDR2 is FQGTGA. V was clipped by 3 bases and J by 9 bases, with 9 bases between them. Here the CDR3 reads CASSFQGGEQFF. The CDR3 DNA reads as TGTGCCAGCAGCTTCCAGGGAGGTGAGCAGTTCTTC.

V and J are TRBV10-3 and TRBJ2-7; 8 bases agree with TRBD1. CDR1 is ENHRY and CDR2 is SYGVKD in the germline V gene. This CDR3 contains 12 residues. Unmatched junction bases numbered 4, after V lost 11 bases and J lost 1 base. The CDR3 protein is CASQGASYEQYF. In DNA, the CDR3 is TGTGCCTCGCAGGGGGCTTCCTACGAGCAGTACTTC.

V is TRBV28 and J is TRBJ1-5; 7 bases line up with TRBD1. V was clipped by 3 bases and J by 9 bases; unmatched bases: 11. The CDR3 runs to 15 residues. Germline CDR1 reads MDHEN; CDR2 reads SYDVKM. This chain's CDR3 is CASSFRTGGEGPQHF. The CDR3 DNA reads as TGTGCCAGCAGTTTCAGGACAGGAGGAGAAGGGCCCCAGCATTTT. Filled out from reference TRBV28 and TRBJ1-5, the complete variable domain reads DVKVTQSSRYLVKRTGEKVFLECVQDMDHENMFWYRQDPGLGLRLIYFSYDVKMKEKGDIPEGYSVSREKKERFSLILESASTNQTSMYLCASSFRTGGEGPQHFGDGTRLSIL.

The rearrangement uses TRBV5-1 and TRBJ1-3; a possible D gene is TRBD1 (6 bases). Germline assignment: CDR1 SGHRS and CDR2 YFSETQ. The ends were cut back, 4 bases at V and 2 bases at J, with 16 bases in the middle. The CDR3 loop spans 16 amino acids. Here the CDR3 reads CASSVPSGGPGNTIYF. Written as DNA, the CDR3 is TGCGCCAGCAGCGTTCCCTCCGGGGGGCCTGGAAACACCATATATTTT.

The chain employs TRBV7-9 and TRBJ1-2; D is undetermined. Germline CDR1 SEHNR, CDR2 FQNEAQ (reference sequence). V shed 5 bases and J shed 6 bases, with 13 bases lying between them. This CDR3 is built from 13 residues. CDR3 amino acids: CASSREYIDGYTF. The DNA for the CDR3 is TGTGCCAGCAGCCGCGAATATATAGATGGCTACACCTTC.